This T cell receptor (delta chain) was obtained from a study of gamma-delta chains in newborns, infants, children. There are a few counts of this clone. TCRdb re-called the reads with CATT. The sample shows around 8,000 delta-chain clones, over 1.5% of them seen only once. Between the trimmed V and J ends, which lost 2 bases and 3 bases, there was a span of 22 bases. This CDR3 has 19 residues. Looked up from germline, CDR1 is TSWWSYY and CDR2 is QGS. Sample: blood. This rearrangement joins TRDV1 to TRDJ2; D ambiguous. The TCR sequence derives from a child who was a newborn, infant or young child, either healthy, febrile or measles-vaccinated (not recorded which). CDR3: CALGEAPRAREGMTAQLFF. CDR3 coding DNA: TGTGCTCTTGGGGAAGCGCCTCGGGCACGGGAGGGAATGACAGCACAACTCTTCTTT.